This T cell receptor (beta chain) was recorded in a study of PD-L1 blockade in urothelial cancer. Looking at the study overall: Starting around 2014, patients were given atezolizumab (1,200 mg intravenously every 3 weeks). Blood gave a median roughly 140,000 T cells.

Time point here: pretreatment peripheral blood. Locally advanced or metastatic urothelial carcinoma affected all patients. The protocol was immunoSEQ multiplex PCR, while the TCRdb copy is restricted to in-frame clones and leaves out a portion. The sample includes some 38,000 clones, 85% seen only once; the top ten take roughly 15%. CDR1 and CDR2 from the germline V gene are SGHTA and FQGNSA. This CDR3 has 13 residues. With 4 bases removed from V and 4 bases from J, the gap between germline ends came to 11 bases. The sequence was collected from an elderly man with urothelial cancer. The sequencing here drew on PBMCs, taken around atezolizumab (anti-PD-L1) treatment. V is TRBV7-2 and J is TRBJ2-7; D unresolved. CDR3 nucleotide sequence: TGTGCCAGCAGCTCCAGAGCGTGGTACGAGCAGTACTTC. Protein: CASSSRAWYEQYF.